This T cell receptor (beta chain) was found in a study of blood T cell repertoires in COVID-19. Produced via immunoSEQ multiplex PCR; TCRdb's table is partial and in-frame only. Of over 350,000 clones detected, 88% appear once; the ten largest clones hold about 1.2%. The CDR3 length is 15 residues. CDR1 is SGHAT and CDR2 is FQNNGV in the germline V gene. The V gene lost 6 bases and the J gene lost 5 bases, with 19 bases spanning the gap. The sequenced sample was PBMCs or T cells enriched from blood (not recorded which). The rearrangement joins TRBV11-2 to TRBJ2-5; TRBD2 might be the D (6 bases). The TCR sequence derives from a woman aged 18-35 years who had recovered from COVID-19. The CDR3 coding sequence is TGTGCCAGCAGGGGGGGAGCAGGGCTGATTGAGACCCAGTACTTC. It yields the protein CASRGGAGLIETQYF.